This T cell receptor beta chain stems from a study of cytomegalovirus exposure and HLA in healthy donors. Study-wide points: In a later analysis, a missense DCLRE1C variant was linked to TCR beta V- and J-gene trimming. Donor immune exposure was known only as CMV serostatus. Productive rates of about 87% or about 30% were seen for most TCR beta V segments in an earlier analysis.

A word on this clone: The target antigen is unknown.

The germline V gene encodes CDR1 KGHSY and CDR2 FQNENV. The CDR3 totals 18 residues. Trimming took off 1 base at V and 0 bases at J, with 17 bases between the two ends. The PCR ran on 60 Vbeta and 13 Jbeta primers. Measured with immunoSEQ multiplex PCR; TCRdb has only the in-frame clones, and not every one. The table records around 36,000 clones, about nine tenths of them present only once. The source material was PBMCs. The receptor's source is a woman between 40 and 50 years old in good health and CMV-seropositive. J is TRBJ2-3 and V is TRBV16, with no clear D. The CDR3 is CASSQLGANQTSTDTQYF. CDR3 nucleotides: TGTGCCAGCAGCCAATTAGGAGCAAACCAAACTAGCACAGATACGCAGTATTTT.